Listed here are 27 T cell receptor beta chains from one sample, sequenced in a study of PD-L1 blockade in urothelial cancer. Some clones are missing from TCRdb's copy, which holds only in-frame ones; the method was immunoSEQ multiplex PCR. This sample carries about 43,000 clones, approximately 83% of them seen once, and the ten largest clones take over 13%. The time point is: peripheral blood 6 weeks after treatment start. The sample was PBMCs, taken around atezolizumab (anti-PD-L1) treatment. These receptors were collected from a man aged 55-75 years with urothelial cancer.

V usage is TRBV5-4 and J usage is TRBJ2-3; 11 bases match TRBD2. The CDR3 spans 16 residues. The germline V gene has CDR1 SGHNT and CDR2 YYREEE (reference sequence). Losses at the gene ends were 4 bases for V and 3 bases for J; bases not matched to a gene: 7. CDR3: CASSKFSGGETDTQYF. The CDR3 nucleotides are TGTGCCAGCAGCAAGTTTAGCGGGGGGGAGACAGATACGCAGTATTTT.

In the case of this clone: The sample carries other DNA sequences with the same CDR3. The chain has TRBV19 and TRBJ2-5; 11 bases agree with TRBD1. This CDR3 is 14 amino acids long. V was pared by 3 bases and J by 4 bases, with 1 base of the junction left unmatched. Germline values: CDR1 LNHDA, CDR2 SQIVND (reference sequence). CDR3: CASSIGTGGETQYF. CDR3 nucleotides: TGTGCCAGTAGTATCGGGACAGGGGGAGAGACCCAGTACTTC.

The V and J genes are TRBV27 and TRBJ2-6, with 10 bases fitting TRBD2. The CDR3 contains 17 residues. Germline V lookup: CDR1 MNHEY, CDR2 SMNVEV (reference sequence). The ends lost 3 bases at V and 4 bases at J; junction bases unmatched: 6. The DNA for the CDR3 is TGTGCCAGCAGTTTCAGCGGGGGGGCCGACGGGGCCAACGTCCTGACTTTC. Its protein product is CASSFSGGADGANVLTF. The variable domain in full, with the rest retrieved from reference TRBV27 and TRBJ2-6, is EAQVTQNPRYLITVTGKKLTVTCSQNMNHEYMSWYRQDPGLGLRQIYYSMNVEVTDKGDVPEGYKVSRKEKRNFPLILESPSPNQTSLYFCASSFSGGADGANVLTFGAGSRLTVL.

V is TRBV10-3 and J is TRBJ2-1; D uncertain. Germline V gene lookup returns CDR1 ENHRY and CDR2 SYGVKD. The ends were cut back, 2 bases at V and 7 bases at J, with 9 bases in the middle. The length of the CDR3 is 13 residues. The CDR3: CAISEPPVNEQFF. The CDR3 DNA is TGTGCCATCAGTGAGCCCCCAGTGAATGAGCAGTTCTTC.

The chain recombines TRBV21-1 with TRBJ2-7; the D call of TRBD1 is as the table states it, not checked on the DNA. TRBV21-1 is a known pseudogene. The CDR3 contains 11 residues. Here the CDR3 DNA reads TGTGCCAGCAGCGCTGACAGCGAGCAGTACTTC. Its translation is CASSADSEQYF.

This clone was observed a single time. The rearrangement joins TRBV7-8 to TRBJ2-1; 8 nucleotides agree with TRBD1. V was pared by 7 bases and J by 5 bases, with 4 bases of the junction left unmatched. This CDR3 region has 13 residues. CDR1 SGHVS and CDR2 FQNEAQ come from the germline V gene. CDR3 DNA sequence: TGTGCCAGCAACCCGGACAGGGACAATGAGCAGTTCTTC. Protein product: CASNPDRDNEQFF.

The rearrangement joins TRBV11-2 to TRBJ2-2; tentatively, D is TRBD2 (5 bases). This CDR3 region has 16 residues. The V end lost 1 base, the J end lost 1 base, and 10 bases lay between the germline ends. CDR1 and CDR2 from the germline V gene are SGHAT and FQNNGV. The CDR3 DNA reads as TGTGCCAGCAGCTTAGTCCCAGCGGAGAACACCGGGGAGCTGTTTTTT. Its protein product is CASSLVPAENTGELFF.

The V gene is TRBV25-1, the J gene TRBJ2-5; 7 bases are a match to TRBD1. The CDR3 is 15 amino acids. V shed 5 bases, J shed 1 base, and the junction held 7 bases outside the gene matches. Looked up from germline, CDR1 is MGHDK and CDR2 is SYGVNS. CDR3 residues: CASSRMSGGQETQYF. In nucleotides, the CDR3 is TGTGCCAGCAGTAGGATGTCAGGGGGCCAAGAGACCCAGTACTTC.

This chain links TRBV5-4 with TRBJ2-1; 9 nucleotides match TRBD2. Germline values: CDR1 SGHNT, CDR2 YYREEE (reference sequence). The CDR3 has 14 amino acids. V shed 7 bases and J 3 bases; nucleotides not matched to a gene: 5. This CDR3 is CASLRGGDYNEQFF. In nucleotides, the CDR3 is TGTGCCAGCCTTCGCGGGGGGGACTACAATGAGCAGTTCTTC.

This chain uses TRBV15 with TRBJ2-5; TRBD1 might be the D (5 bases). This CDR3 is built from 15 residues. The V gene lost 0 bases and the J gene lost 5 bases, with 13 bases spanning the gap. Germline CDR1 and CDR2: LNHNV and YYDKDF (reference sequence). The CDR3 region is CATSREAGLRETQYF. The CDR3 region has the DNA TGTGCCACCAGCAGAGAGGCAGGGTTGAGGGAGACCCAGTACTTC.

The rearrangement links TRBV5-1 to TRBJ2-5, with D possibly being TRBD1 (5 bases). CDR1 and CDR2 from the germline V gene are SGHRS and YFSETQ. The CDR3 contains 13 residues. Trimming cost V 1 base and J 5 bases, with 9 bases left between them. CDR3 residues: CASSLTGFETQYF. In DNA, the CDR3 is TGCGCCAGCAGCTTGACAGGATTCGAGACCCAGTACTTC.

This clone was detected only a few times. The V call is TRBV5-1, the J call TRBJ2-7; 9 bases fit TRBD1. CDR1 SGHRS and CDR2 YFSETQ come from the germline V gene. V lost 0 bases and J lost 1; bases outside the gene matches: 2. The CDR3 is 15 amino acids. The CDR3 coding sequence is TGCGCCAGCAGCTTGGAAGGGACAGGGTCCTACGAGCAGTACTTC. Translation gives CASSLEGTGSYEQYF.

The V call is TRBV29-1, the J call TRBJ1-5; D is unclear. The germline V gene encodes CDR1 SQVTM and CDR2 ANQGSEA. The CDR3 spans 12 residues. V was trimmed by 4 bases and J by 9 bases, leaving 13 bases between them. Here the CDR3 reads CSVGDNAGPQHF. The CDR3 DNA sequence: TGCAGCGTTGGAGACAACGCAGGGCCCCAGCATTTT.

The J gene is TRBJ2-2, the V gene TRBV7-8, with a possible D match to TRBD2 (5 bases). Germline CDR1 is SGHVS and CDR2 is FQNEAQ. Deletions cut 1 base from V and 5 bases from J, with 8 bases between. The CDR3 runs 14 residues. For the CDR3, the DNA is TGTGCCAGCAGCTTAGGTCGGGATACCGGGGAGCTGTTTTTT. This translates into CASSLGRDTGELFF.

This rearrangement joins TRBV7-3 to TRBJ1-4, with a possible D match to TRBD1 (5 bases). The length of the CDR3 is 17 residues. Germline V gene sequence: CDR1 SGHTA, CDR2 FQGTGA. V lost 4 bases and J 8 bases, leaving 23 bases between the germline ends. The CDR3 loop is CASSSPHGGGTGEKLFF. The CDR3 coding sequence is TGTGCCAGCAGCTCCCCTCATGGCGGGGGTACGGGCGAAAAACTGTTTTTT.

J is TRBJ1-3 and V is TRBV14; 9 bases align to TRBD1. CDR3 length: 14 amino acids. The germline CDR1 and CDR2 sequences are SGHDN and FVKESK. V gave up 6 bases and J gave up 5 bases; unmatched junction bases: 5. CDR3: CASSRQGGRNTIYF. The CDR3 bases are TGTGCCAGCAGTCGACAGGGGGGTCGAAACACCATATATTTT.

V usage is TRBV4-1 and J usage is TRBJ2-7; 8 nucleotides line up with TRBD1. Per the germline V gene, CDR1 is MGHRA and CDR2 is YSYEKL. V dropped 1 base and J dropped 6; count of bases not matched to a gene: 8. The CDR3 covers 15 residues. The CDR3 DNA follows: TGCGCCAGCAGCCAAGGTCCGACAGGGGACCGCGAGCAGTACTTC. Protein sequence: CASSQGPTGDREQYF.

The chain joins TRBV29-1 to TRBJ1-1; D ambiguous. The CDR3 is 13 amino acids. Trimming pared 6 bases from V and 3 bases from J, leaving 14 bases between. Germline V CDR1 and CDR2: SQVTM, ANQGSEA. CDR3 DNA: TGCAGCGTCCCCGGAGTGTGGGACACTGAAGCTTTCTTT. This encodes CSVPGVWDTEAFF.

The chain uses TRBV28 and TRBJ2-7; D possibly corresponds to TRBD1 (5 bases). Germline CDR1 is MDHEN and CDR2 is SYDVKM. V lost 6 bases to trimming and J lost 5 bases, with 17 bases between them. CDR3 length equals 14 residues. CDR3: CASSLGAPGHEQYF. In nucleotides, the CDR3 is TGTGCCAGCAGCTTAGGGGCTCCAGGACACGAGCAGTACTTC.

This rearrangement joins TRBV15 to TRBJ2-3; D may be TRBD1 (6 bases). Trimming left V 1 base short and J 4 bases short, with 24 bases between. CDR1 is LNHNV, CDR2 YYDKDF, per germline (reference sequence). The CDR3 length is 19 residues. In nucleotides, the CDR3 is TGTGCCACCAGCAGAGGATCGGGTGATCCTGGGGGCTATGCAGATACGCAGTATTTT. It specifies CATSRGSGDPGGYADTQYF.

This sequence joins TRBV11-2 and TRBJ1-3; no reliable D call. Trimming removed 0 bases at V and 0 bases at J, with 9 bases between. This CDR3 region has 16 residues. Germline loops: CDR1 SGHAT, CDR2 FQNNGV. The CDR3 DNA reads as TGTGCCAGCAGCTTAGAGCCAATCAGCTCTGGAAACACCATATATTTT. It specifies CASSLEPISSGNTIYF.

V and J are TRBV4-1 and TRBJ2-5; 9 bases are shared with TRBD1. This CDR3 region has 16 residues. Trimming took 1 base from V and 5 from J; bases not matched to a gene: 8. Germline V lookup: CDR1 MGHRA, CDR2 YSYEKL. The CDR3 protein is CASSQVDWDRAETQYF. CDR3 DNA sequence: TGCGCCAGCAGCCAAGTAGATTGGGACAGGGCTGAGACCCAGTACTTC.

The CDR3 reads CATEGGPNRGSEQYF. As DNA, the CDR3 is TGTGCCACCGAGGGGGGGCCAAACAGGGGGAGCGAGCAGTACTTC. The rearrangement uses TRBV6-1 and TRBJ2-7; maybe TRBD1 (8 bases). This CDR3 has 15 amino acids. V was trimmed by 10 bases and J by 6 bases, leaving 25 bases between them. Per the germline V gene, CDR1 is MNHNS and CDR2 is SASEGT.

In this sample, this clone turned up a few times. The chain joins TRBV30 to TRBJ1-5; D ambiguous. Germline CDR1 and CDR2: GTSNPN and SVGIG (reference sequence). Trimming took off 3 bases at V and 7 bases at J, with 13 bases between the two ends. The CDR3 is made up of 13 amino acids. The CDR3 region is CAWSSTAGQPQHF. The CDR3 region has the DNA TGTGCCTGGAGCTCAACGGCGGGGCAGCCCCAGCATTTT.

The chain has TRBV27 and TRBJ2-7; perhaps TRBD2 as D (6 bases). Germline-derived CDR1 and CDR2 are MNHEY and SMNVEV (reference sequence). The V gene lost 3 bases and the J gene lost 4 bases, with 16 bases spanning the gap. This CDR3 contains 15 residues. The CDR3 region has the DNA TGTGCCAGCAGTTTGTTCCGGGACTTTACTTACGAGCAGTACTTC. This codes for CASSLFRDFTYEQYF.

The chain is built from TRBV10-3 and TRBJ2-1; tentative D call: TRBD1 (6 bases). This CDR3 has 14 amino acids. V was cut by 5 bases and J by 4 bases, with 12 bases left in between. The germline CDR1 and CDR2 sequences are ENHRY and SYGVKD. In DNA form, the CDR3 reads TGTGCCATCAGTCGAAAGGGGGATTACAATGAGCAGTTCTTC. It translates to CAISRKGDYNEQFF.

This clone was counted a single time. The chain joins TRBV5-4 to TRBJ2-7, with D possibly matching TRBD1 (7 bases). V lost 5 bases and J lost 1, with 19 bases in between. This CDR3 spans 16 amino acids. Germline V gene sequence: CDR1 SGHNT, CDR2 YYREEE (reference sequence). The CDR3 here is CASSFNPRGVSYEQYF. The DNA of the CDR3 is TGTGCCAGCAGTTTTAACCCCAGGGGGGTTTCCTACGAGCAGTACTTC.